These 15 T cell receptor beta chains were all obtained from the same sample, sequenced in a study of shared clonotypes between healthy human individuals. The table came from immunoSEQ multiplex PCR; TCRdb's copy has only in-frame clones and leaves some out. Here the sample spans about 2.1 million clones, over 85% being singletons. CD8 cells classed as naive were CD45RO-negative and positively selected for CCR7, excluding terminally differentiated effector memory CD45RA+ cells. Sequenced: naive CD8+ T cells from PBMCs. Every receptor here comes from a man younger than 35 in good health. Some clones in this sample may be carry-over from other donors' samples.

CDR3 residues: CASRPRLVSSYEQYF. The CDR3 DNA reads TGTGCCAGTAGACCGAGACTCGTGAGCTCCTACGAGCAGTACTTC. The rearrangement uses TRBV19 and TRBJ2-7, with D unresolved. V was clipped by 6 bases and J by 0 bases, with 15 bases between them. The germline gives CDR1 LNHDA, CDR2 SQIVND (reference sequence). The CDR3 spans 15 residues.

V is TRBV9 and J is TRBJ1-1, with 10 bases that match TRBD1. There are 16 residues in the CDR3. CDR1 and CDR2 from the germline V gene are SGDLS and YYNGEE. V shed 1 base and J 1 base; nucleotides not matched to a gene: 4. Written as DNA, the CDR3 is TGTGCCAGCAGCGTACACGGACAGGGGGGGAACACTGAAGCTTTCTTT. Protein: CASSVHGQGGNTEAFF.

The chain couples TRBV19 to TRBJ1-5, with TRBD1 identical over 8 bases. The germline CDR1 and CDR2 sequences are LNHDA and SQIVND (reference sequence). This CDR3 contains 20 residues. J lost 0 bases, V lost 1 base, and 14 bases had no gene match. The CDR3 nucleotides are TGTGCCAGTAGTATAGGCTGGCCAGGGGGCATGAGGTATAGCAATCAGCCCCAGCATTTT. Translation: CASSIGWPGGMRYSNQPQHF.

The chain recombines TRBV27 with TRBJ1-2; 8 nucleotides line up with TRBD1. Germline V gene sequence: CDR1 MNHEY, CDR2 SMNVEV (reference sequence). The V and J ends lost 4 bases and 8 bases, in that order; junction bases with no gene match: 15. This CDR3 has 16 amino acids. CDR3 DNA: TGTGCCAGCAGTTCACTATCGGACAGGGCTGGGGGGGGCTACACCTTC. Amino acids: CASSSLSDRAGGGYTF.

In its sample, this clone was seen a few times. The chain recombines TRBV7-9 with TRBJ2-2, with 13 bases identical to TRBD2. CDR3 size: 18 residues. Germline V gene data show CDR1 as SEHNR and CDR2 as FQNEAQ (reference sequence). J lost 5 bases, V lost 3 bases, and 9 bases had no gene match. CDR3 region: CASSFGLAGASWTGELFF. CDR3 coding DNA: TGTGCCAGCAGCTTTGGACTAGCGGGAGCTTCGTGGACCGGGGAGCTGTTTTTT. The full variable domain, rest sourced from reference TRBV7-9 and TRBJ2-2, is DTGVSQNPRHKITKRGQNVTFRCDPISEHNRLYWYRQTLGQGPEFLTYFQNEAQLEKSRLLSDRFSAERPKGSFSTLEIQRTEQGDSAMYLCASSFGLAGASWTGELFFGEGSRLTVL.

The genes are TRBV15 and TRBJ1-1; 11 nucleotides agree with TRBD1. From germline, CDR1 is LNHNV and CDR2 YYDKDF (reference sequence). The CDR3 consists of 15 residues. The ends lost 1 base at V and 4 bases at J; junction bases unmatched: 2. The CDR3 DNA follows: TGTGCCACCAGCAGAGCCGGGACAGGGGGCACTGAAGCTTTCTTT. It codes for CATSRAGTGGTEAFF.

The chain joins TRBV10-2 to TRBJ2-3; 14 nucleotides agree with TRBD2. V trimming: 4 bases; J trimming: 3 bases; junction bases outside the gene matches: 9. The V gene's germline CDR1 is WSHSY and CDR2 SAAADI. The CDR3 contains 18 residues. Here the CDR3 reads CASSGSGTSGSWTDTQYF. CDR3 bases: TGCGCCAGCAGTGGTTCCGGGACTAGCGGGAGTTGGACAGATACGCAGTATTTT.

The genes are TRBV5-1 and TRBJ1-1, with 7 bases identical to TRBD1. Germline V gene data show CDR1 as SGHRS and CDR2 as YFSETQ. This CDR3 is 16 amino acids long. After removal of 4 bases from V and 4 bases from J, the junction contained 13 bases not matched to a gene. The CDR3 loop reads CASSQLIQGEGTEAFF. CDR3 coding DNA: TGCGCCAGCAGCCAACTAATTCAGGGGGAAGGCACTGAAGCTTTCTTT.

The rearrangement joins TRBV7-3 to TRBJ2-7; the match to TRBD2 covers 8 bases. The CDR3 covers 15 residues. Trimming at V came to 2 bases and at J to 5 bases, leaving 8 bases not matched to a gene. CDR1 and CDR2 from the germline V gene are SGHTA and FQGTGA. CDR3: CASSLVPAGVNEQYF. CDR3 DNA: TGTGCCAGCAGCTTAGTTCCAGCGGGAGTCAACGAGCAGTACTTC.

This chain links TRBV19 with TRBJ1-5; no reliable D call. Germline lookup yields CDR1 LNHDA and CDR2 SQIVND (reference sequence). The CDR3 is 16 amino acids. The V end lost 2 bases, the J end lost 0 bases, and 11 bases lay between the germline ends. CDR3 in DNA: TGTGCCAGTAGTATAACCCGGACTGTTAGCAATCAGCCCCAGCATTTT. Protein: CASSITRTVSNQPQHF.

The chain recombines TRBV27 with TRBJ2-7; D is unresolved. The germline gives CDR1 MNHEY, CDR2 SMNVEV (reference sequence). Trimming pared 5 bases from V and 2 bases from J, leaving 13 bases between. The CDR3 runs 14 residues. DNA of the CDR3: TGTGCCAGCAGTCCAACCGGGTCCACCTACGAGCAGTACTTC. Residues: CASSPTGSTYEQYF.

The V and J genes are TRBV10-3 and TRBJ2-7; TRBD2 matches at 12 bases. The CDR3 extends over 17 amino acids. The V gene's germline CDR1 is ENHRY and CDR2 SYGVKD. With V trimmed by 3 bases and J by 2 bases, 8 bases remained unmatched. The CDR3 DNA sequence: TGTGCCATCAGTGATCCCGGGACTAGCGGGTCACCCTACGAGCAGTACTTC. The encoded protein is CAISDPGTSGSPYEQYF.

CDR3 sequence: CASSATANNEQFF. The DNA of the CDR3 is TGTGCCAGCAGTGCGACAGCAAACAATGAGCAGTTCTTC. The chain links TRBV28 to TRBJ2-1, with D possibly matching TRBD1 (5 bases). Per the germline V gene, CDR1 is MDHEN and CDR2 is SYDVKM. The ends were cut back, 5 bases at V and 5 bases at J, with 10 bases in the middle. The length of the CDR3 is 13 residues. The full variable domain, with the rest looked up from reference TRBV28 and TRBJ2-1, is DVKVTQSSRYLVKRTGEKVFLECVQDMDHENMFWYRQDPGLGLRLIYFSYDVKMKEKGDIPEGYSVSREKKERFSLILESASTNQTSMYLCASSATANNEQFFGPGTRLTVL.

The chain carries TRBV19 and TRBJ2-7; 7 nucleotides line up with TRBD1. The length of the CDR3 is 13 residues. V lost 4 bases to trimming and J lost 7 bases; unmatched junction nucleotides: 7. The germline gives CDR1 LNHDA, CDR2 SQIVND (reference sequence). The CDR3 DNA is TGTGCCAGTAGTACCCGATTGACAGGGGAGCAGTACTTC. Its translation is CASSTRLTGEQYF.

The rearrangement uses TRBV7-8 and TRBJ2-7; 11 bases match TRBD1. The trim removed 2 bases at V and 3 bases at J, leaving 6 bases unmatched. The CDR3 is 16 amino acids. Germline loops: CDR1 SGHVS, CDR2 FQNEAQ. The CDR3 bases are TGTGCCAGCAGCTTATACCCCGGGACAGGGGGCTACGAGCAGTACTTC. This codes for CASSLYPGTGGYEQYF. Complete variable domain (other parts from reference TRBV7-8 and TRBJ2-7): GAGVSQSPRYKVAKRGQDVALRCDPISGHVSLFWYQQALGQGPEFLTYFQNEAQLDKSGLPSDRFFAERPEGSVSTLKIQRTQQEDSAVYLCASSLYPGTGGYEQYFGPGTRLTVT.